This passage covers 13 T cell receptor beta chains from one sample sequenced in a study of blood T cell repertoires in COVID-19. TCRdb's table, derived via immunoSEQ multiplex PCR, lists solely in-frame clones and lacks some. In the table there are 350,000 to 550,000 clones, about 85% of which are singletons. Sequenced sample: PBMCs or T cells enriched from blood (not recorded which). Every receptor here comes from a woman in her late teens or twenties with acute COVID-19.

This clone has only a few counts. The sample holds other DNA sequences that translate to the same CDR3. The chain joins TRBV18 to TRBJ1-5, with 7 bases lining up with TRBD1. J gave up 4 bases and V 3 bases, and 3 bases lay outside the gene matches. The CDR3 runs to 14 residues. Germline CDR1 reads KGHSH; CDR2 reads LQKENI. The CDR3 reads CASSPGTANQPQHF. CDR3 coding DNA: TGTGCCAGCTCACCGGGGACAGCTAATCAGCCCCAGCATTTT.

In its sample, this clone was seen once. The gene calls are TRBV19 and TRBJ2-5, with D possibly being TRBD1 (5 bases). CDR1 is LNHDA and CDR2 is SQIVND in the germline V gene (reference sequence). This CDR3 contains 14 residues. The V end lost 3 bases, the J end lost 1 base, and 9 bases lay between the germline ends. The CDR3 DNA reads as TGTGCCAGTAGTATCAGGGCCCGCCAAGAGACCCAGTACTTC. Translated: CASSIRARQETQYF.

This chain uses TRBV12-2 with TRBJ2-1; TRBD2 was called by the table and not checked on the DNA. TRBV12-2 counts as a pseudogene. The CDR3 length is 16 residues. CDR3 DNA: TGTGCAAGTCGCCCGAAAGCGGGAGAAGGGGAGACTGAGCAGTTCTTC. This gives the protein CASRPKAGEGETEQFF.

This chain uses TRBV19 with TRBJ1-2, with 10 bases lining up with TRBD1. V gave up 0 bases and J gave up 3 bases; unmatched junction bases: 13. The CDR3 consists of 19 residues. The germline gives CDR1 LNHDA, CDR2 SQIVND (reference sequence). The CDR3 is CASSIDIGTGEVGDYGYTF. As DNA, the CDR3 is TGTGCCAGTAGTATAGATATCGGGACAGGGGAGGTAGGAGACTATGGCTACACCTTC.

The chain couples TRBV7-2 to TRBJ2-3; 7 bases map to TRBD2. J was trimmed by 5 bases and V by 4 bases; bases with no gene match: 9. CDR1 and CDR2 from the germline V gene are SGHTA and FQGNSA. The CDR3 totals 15 residues. CDR3 in DNA: TGTGCCAGCAGCTATTACGGGGGGTCCGGAGATACGCAGTATTTT. Translating it yields CASSYYGGSGDTQYF.

The chain is built from TRBV3-1 (or the pseudogene TRBV3-2) and TRBJ1-1; D ambiguous. Trimming cost V 0 bases and J 6 bases, with 8 bases left between them. Per the germline V gene, CDR1 is LGHDT and CDR2 is YNNKEL (reference sequence). The CDR3 sequence is 13 residues long. The CDR3 spells CASSQDWRAEAFF. In DNA, the CDR3 is TGTGCCAGCAGCCAAGATTGGAGGGCTGAAGCTTTCTTT.

V is TRBV6-1 and J is TRBJ1-1, with 7 nucleotides matching TRBD1. Germline-derived CDR1 and CDR2 are MNHNS and SASEGT. CDR3 size: 14 residues. Trimming removed 2 bases from V and 10 bases from J; junction bases left unmatched: 10. This CDR3 reads CASSEPSKGAGAFF. The DNA for the CDR3 is TGTGCCAGCAGTGAACCCTCGAAGGGGGCGGGAGCTTTCTTT.

V is TRBV28 and J is TRBJ2-5; possibly TRBD1 for D (5 bases). Germline V gene sequence: CDR1 MDHEN, CDR2 SYDVKM. V was shortened by 5 bases and J by 5 bases, with 21 bases between the two germline ends. This CDR3 is built from 16 residues. CDR3 in amino acids: CASSPRGQARMETQYF. The CDR3 nucleotides are TGTGCCAGCAGTCCTAGAGGACAAGCCAGGATGGAGACCCAGTACTTC. The full variable domain, its missing parts supplied by reference TRBV28 and TRBJ2-5, is DVKVTQSSRYLVKRTGEKVFLECVQDMDHENMFWYRQDPGLGLRLIYFSYDVKMKEKGDIPEGYSVSREKKERFSLILESASTNQTSMYLCASSPRGQARMETQYFGPGTRLLVL.

The gene calls are TRBV7-2 and TRBJ1-3; weak D call: TRBD1 (6 bases). In germline, CDR1 is SGHTA, CDR2 FQGNSA. The CDR3 consists of 14 residues. V was clipped by 2 bases and J by 4 bases, with 9 bases between them. In DNA form, the CDR3 reads TGTGCCAGCAGCTTAACAGGGATGGGAAACACCATATATTTT. Its translation: CASSLTGMGNTIYF.

The chain combines TRBV7-9 with TRBJ1-5; weak D call: TRBD1 (6 bases). The CDR3 spans 16 residues. Per germline, CDR1 SEHNR and CDR2 FQNEAQ (reference sequence). V dropped 1 base and J dropped 4 bases, with 14 bases sitting between them. The CDR3 region is CASSLGGGRPNQPQHF. CDR3 nucleotides: TGTGCCAGCAGCTTAGGCGGGGGGCGGCCTAATCAGCCCCAGCATTTT.

This clone was detected only a few times. The V and J genes are TRBV11-2 and TRBJ1-2; D may be TRBD1 (5 bases). Per the germline V gene, CDR1 is SGHAT and CDR2 is FQNNGV. Trimming pared 5 bases from V and 4 bases from J, leaving 20 bases between. This CDR3 has 16 amino acids. CDR3 sequence: CASSNSEGVRSYGYTF. CDR3 DNA sequence: TGTGCCAGCAGCAACTCCGAAGGGGTTCGGAGCTATGGCTACACCTTC.

The rearrangement joins TRBV12-3 or TRBV12-4 to TRBJ1-6, with D perhaps matching TRBD1 (5 bases). The CDR3 spans 12 residues. V lost 5 bases, J lost 9 bases, and 8 bases lay in between. The CDR3 DNA reads TGTGCCAGCAGTAGCAGGGTTTCACCCCTCCACTTT. Its translation: CASSSRVSPLHF.

The J gene is TRBJ2-7, the V gene TRBV28; D uncertain. The CDR3 contains 11 residues. From germline, CDR1 is MDHEN and CDR2 SYDVKM. Trimming removed 3 bases at V and 4 bases at J, with 4 bases between. The CDR3 DNA reads as TGTGCCAGCAGTTTGTATTACGAGCAGTACTTC. Protein: CASSLYYEQYF.